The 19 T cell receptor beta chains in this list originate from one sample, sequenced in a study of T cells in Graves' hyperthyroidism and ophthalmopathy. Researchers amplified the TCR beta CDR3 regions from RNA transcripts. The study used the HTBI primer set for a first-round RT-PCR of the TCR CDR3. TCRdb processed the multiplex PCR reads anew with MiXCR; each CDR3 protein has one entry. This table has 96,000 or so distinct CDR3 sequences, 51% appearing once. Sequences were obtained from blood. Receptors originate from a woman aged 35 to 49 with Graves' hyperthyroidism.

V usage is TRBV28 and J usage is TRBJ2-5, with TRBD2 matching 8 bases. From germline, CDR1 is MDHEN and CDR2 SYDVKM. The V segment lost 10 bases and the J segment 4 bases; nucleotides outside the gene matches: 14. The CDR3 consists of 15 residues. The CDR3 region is CATSSPRSGRETQYF. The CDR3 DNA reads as TGTGCCACCAGCAGCCCGAGAAGCGGGAGAGAGACCCAGTACTTC.

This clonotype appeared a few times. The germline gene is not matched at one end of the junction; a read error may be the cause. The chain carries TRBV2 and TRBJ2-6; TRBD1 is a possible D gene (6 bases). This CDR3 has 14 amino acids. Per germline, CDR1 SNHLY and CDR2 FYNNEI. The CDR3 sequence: CASRDQGTTNTEAF. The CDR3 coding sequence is TGTGCCAGCAGGGACCAGGGGACCACGAACACTGAAGCTTTC.

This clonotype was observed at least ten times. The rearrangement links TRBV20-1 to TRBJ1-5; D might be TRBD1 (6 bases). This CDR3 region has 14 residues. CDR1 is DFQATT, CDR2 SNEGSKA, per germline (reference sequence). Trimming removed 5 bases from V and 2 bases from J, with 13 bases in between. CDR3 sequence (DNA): TGCAGTGCTTCACAGGGCTGGGGCAATCAGCCCCAGCATTTT. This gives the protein CSASQGWGNQPQHF.

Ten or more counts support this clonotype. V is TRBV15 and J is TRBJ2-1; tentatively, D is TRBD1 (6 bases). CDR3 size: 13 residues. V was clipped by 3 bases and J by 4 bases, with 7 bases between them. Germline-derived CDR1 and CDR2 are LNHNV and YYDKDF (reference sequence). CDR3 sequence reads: CATSRDSYNEQFF. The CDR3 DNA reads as TGTGCCACCAGCAGGGACAGTTACAATGAGCAGTTCTTC.

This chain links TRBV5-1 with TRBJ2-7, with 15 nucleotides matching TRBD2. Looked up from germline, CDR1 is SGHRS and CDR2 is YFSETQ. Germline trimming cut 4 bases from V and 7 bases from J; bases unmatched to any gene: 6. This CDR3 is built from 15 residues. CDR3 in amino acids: CASSDEGLAGGEQYF. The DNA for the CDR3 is TGCGCCAGCAGCGACGAGGGACTAGCGGGAGGTGAGCAGTACTTC.

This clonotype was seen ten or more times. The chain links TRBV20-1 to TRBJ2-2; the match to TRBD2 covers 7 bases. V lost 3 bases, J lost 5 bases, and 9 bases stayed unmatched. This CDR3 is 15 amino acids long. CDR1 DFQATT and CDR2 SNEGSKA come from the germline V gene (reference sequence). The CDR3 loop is CSASFAGVGTGELFF. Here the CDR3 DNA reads TGCAGTGCTAGCTTCGCGGGAGTAGGGACCGGGGAGCTGTTTTTT.

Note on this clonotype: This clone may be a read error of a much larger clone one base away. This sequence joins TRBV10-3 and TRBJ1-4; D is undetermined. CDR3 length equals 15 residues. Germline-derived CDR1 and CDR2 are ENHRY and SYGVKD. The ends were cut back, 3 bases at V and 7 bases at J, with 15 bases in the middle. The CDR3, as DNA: TGTGCCATCAGTGAAGTCTTGGGAGCTCTTGAAAAACTGTTTTTT. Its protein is CAISEVLGALEKLFF.

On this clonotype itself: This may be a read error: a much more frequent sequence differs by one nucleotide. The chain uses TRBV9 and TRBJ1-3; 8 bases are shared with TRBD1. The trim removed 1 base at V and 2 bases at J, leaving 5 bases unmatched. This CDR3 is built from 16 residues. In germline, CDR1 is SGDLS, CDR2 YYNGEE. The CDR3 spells CASSVTTGGPGNTIYF. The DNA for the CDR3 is TGTGCCAGCAGCGTAACAACAGGGGGGCCTGGAAACACCATATATTTT.

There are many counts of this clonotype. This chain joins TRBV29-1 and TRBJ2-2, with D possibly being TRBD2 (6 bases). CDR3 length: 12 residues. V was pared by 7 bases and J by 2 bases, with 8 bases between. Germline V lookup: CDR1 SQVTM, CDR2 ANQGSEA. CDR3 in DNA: TGCAGCGCTAGCGAAAACACCGGGGAGCTGTTTTTT. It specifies CSASENTGELFF.

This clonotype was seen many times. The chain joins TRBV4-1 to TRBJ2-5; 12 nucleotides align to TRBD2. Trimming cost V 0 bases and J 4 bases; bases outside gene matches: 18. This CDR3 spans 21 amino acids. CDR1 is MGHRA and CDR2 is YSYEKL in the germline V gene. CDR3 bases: TGCGCCAGCAGCCAAGATCAGAGGGGGCAAGGACTAGCGGGACGAAGAGAGACCCAGTACTTC. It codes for CASSQDQRGQGLAGRRETQYF.

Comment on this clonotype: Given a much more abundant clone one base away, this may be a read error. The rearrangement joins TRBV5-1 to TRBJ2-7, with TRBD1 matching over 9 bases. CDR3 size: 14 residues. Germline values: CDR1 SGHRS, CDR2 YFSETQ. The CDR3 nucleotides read TGCGCCGGCAGCACCGGGACAGGGTACTACGAGCAGTACTTC. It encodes CAGSTGTGYYEQYF.

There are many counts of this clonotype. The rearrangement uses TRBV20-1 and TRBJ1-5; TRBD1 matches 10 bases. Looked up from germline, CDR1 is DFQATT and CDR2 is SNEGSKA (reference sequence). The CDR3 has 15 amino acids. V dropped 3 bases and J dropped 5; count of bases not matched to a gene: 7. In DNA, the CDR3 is TGCAGTGCTAGTCCGGGACAGGGGTTTCATCAGCCCCAGCATTTT. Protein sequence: CSASPGQGFHQPQHF.

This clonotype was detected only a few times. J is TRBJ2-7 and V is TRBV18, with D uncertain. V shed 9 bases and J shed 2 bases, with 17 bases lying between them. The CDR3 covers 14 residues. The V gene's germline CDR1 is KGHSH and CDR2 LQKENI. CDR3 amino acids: CASVAGNSPYEQYF. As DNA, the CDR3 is TGTGCCAGTGTGGCAGGTAACAGCCCCTACGAGCAGTACTTC.

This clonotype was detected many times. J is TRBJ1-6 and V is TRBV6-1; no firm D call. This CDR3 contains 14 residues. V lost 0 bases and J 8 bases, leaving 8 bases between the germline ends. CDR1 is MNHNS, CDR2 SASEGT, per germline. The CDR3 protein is CASSEAFGYSPLHF. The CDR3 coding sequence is TGTGCCAGCAGTGAAGCCTTCGGCTATTCACCCCTCCACTTT.

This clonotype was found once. This CDR3 is CASSQSGSSTGELFF. The DNA for the CDR3 is TGTGCCAGCAGCCAGAGCGGGAGTAGCACCGGGGAGCTGTTTTTT. V usage is TRBV7-3 and J usage is TRBJ2-2; the match to TRBD2 covers 8 bases. This CDR3 comprises 15 residues. In germline, CDR1 is SGHTA, CDR2 FQGTGA. Losses at the gene ends were 5 bases for V and 4 bases for J; bases not matched to a gene: 6.

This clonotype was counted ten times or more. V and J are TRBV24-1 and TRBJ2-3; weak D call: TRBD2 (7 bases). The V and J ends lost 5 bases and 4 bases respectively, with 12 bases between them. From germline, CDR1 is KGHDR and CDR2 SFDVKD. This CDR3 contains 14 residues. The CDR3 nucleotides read TGTGCCACCAGTGGCCGAGGGGGGGCAGATACGCAGTATTTT. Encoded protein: CATSGRGGADTQYF.

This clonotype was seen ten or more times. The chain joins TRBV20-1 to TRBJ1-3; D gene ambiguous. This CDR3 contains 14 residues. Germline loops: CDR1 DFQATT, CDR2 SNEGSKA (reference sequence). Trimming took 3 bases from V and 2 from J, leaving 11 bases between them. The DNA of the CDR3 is TGCAGTGCTAGTCCCAGCCTCACTGGAAACACCATATATTTT. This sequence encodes CSASPSLTGNTIYF.

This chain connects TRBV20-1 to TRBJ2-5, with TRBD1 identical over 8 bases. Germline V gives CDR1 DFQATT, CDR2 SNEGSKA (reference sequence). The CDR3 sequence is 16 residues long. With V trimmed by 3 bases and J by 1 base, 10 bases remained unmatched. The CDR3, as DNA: TGCAGTGCTAGCTCCCCGACAGGGGTATTCCAAGAGACCCAGTACTTC. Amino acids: CSASSPTGVFQETQYF.

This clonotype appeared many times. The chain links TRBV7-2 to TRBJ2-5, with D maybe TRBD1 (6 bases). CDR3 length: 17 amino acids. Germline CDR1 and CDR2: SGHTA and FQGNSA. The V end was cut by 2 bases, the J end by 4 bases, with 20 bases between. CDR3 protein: CASSLSGTLNGVETQYF. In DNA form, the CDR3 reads TGTGCCAGCAGCTTATCAGGGACACTTAACGGGGTAGAGACCCAGTACTTC.